This T cell receptor (beta chain) stems from a study of CD8 T cells in ankylosing spondylitis. On this clonotype: What it binds is unknown.

Construction of TCR beta libraries was performed using quantitative 5'-RACE with molecular barcodes. MiXCR was run by TCRdb on the 5' RACE reads, yielding one entry per CDR3 protein. The table has roughly 260,000 distinct CDR3 sequences, around 20% seen once. The CDR3 contains 15 residues. V was pared by 2 bases and J by 0 bases, with 8 bases between. From germline, CDR1 is SEHNR and CDR2 FQNEAQ (reference sequence). Overall study results and limits: A motif in TCR beta, a set of eight highly homologous variants, appeared characteristic of ankylosing spondylitis blood. Reactive arthritis synovial fluid and blood previously showed some of these motif variants.

The clonotype originates from a male donor with ankylosing spondylitis or in good health (not recorded which). This rearrangement joins TRBV7-9 to TRBJ2-1; D call uncertain. Sequenced sample: blood, either unsorted or a sorted T cell fraction (not recorded which). CDR3 DNA: TGTGCCAGCAGCTTACCCACATCCTCCTACAATGAGCAGTTCTTC. Residues: CASSLPTSSYNEQFF.